Following are 20 T cell receptor beta chains from one sample sequenced in a study of regulatory T cells in long-lasting Graves disease. Through Arm-PCR of CDR3 regions and iRepertoire HTBI primers, TCR beta libraries were built. TCRdb ran MiXCR on the multiplex PCR reads and lists one entry per CDR3 protein. The data contain a few hundred thousand distinct CDR3 sequences, around a fifth of them singletons. Time point denoted: persistent/refractory GD, antithyroid drugs over 5 years with positive TRAb. PBMC RNA was the source of the TCR library. The input for sequencing was peripheral blood mononuclear cells (PBMCs), taken when the disease was refractory, from a patient treated with antithyroid drugs. The source is a female donor with Graves disease.

The chain joins TRBV6-2 or TRBV6-3 to TRBJ1-2; no definite D call. With 8 bases removed from V and 2 bases from J, the gap between germline ends came to 6 bases. This CDR3 region has 11 residues. Germline values: CDR1 MNHEY, CDR2 SVGEGT. The CDR3: CASLENYGYTF. CDR3 sequence (DNA): TGTGCCAGCCTGGAAAACTATGGCTACACCTTC.

V is TRBV29-1 and J is TRBJ2-2, with 7 bases that match TRBD2. This CDR3 has 13 amino acids. V dropped 4 bases and J dropped 5; count of bases not matched to a gene: 4. Germline assignment: CDR1 SQVTM and CDR2 ANQGSEA. The CDR3 sequence is CSVGPGGTGELFF. In DNA form, the CDR3 reads TGCAGCGTTGGCCCGGGAGGTACCGGGGAGCTGTTTTTT.

This chain joins TRBV20-1 and TRBJ2-5, with D hard to call. CDR1 is DFQATT and CDR2 is SNEGSKA in the germline V gene (reference sequence). The CDR3 loop spans 13 amino acids. V was clipped by 6 bases and J by 2 bases, with 13 bases between them. CDR3 sequence reads: CSAPDTKQETQYF. The DNA of the CDR3 is TGCAGTGCCCCCGACACCAAACAAGAGACCCAGTACTTC.

This clonotype has more than one count but fewer than ten. J is TRBJ2-7 and V is TRBV6-6; 8 nucleotides line up with TRBD1. J gave up 2 bases and V 0 bases, and 9 bases lay outside the gene matches. Germline V gives CDR1 MNHNY, CDR2 SVGAGI (reference sequence). The CDR3 totals 17 residues. DNA for the CDR3: TGTGCCAGCAGTTACTCGATGGCCGACAGGGGCGCCTACGAGCAGTACTTC. Amino acid sequence: CASSYSMADRGAYEQYF.

The chain recombines TRBV28 with TRBJ2-1; TRBD2 matches at 8 bases. This CDR3 is 18 amino acids long. J was trimmed by 8 bases and V by 6 bases; bases with no gene match: 21. Germline CDR1 and CDR2: MDHEN and SYDVKM. This CDR3 reads CASSRRVGGAVSRYEQFF. CDR3 sequence (DNA): TGTGCCAGCAGCCGCAGAGTCGGGGGGGCAGTGTCTCGTTATGAGCAGTTCTTC.

Regarding this clonotype: The germline gene is not matched at one end of the junction; a read error may be the cause. The chain combines TRBV7-3 with TRBJ2-7, with 9 bases identical to TRBD2. The CDR3 has 14 residues. The germline V gene encodes CDR1 SGHTA and CDR2 FQGTGA. Here the CDR3 DNA reads TGTGCCAGCAGGGCTAGCGGGGACTCCTACGAGCGGTACTTC. Protein sequence: CASRASGDSYERYF.

This clonotype was observed at least ten times. The chain employs TRBV28 and TRBJ1-5; 8 bases map to TRBD1. V dropped 6 bases and J dropped 1; count of bases not matched to a gene: 5. Germline-derived CDR1 and CDR2 are MDHEN and SYDVKM. The CDR3 consists of 15 residues. The CDR3 protein is CASRQTGVSNQPQHF. CDR3 coding DNA: TGTGCCAGCAGACAGACAGGGGTGAGCAATCAGCCCCAGCATTTT.

This chain links TRBV25-1 with TRBJ2-3; 13 bases are a match to TRBD2. CDR3 length: 18 residues. CDR1 is MGHDK, CDR2 SYGVNS, per germline. With V trimmed by 2 bases and J by 5 bases, 10 bases remained unmatched. The CDR3, as DNA: TGTGCCAGCAGTGAAGACAGACTAGCGGGAGGTAGGGTAGATACGCAGTATTTT. Protein sequence: CASSEDRLAGGRVDTQYF.

In regard to this clonotype: One base away lies a much larger clone, so this may be a sequencing read error. The chain carries TRBV30 and TRBJ1-2; no clear D. The CDR3 totals 15 residues. The germline CDR1 and CDR2 sequences are GTSNPN and SVGIG (reference sequence). V was cut by 4 bases and J by 4 bases, with 19 bases left in between. DNA for the CDR3: TGTGCCTGGACTCCCATAACGCGTCTCCTCTATGGCTACACCTTC. Its protein product is CAWTPITRLLYGYTF.

This clonotype was detected ten times or more. The rearrangement joins TRBV28 to TRBJ2-5, with D possibly matching TRBD1 (6 bases). The CDR3 consists of 12 residues. V lost 7 bases to trimming and J lost 2 bases, with 8 bases between them. Germline V lookup: CDR1 MDHEN, CDR2 SYDVKM. CDR3 in amino acids: CASTGAQETQYF. CDR3 in DNA: TGTGCCAGCACAGGGGCGCAAGAGACCCAGTACTTC.

This clonotype occurred many times. The CDR3 reads CASSYSWGVGGNQPQHF. The DNA of the CDR3 is TGTGCCAGCAGTTACTCGTGGGGCGTGGGTGGCAATCAGCCCCAGCATTTT. The rearrangement uses TRBV6-6 and TRBJ1-5; a possible D gene is TRBD1 (5 bases). CDR1 and CDR2 from the germline V gene are MNHNY and SVGAGI (reference sequence). The V end lost 0 bases, the J end lost 2 bases, and 14 bases lay between the germline ends. The CDR3 is 17 amino acids.

The V gene is TRBV20-1, the J gene TRBJ2-6; a possible D gene is TRBD2 (5 bases). The germline V gene has CDR1 DFQATT and CDR2 SNEGSKA (reference sequence). The CDR3 runs to 16 residues. V was cut by 2 bases and J by 4 bases, with 15 bases left in between. The chain's CDR3 is CSARPARGYGANVLTF. The CDR3 DNA sequence: TGCAGTGCTAGACCAGCTAGAGGGTACGGGGCCAACGTCCTGACTTTC.

The J gene is TRBJ1-4, the V gene TRBV30; 11 nucleotides line up with TRBD1. The trim removed 2 bases at V and 10 bases at J, leaving 9 bases unmatched. Germline-derived CDR1 and CDR2 are GTSNPN and SVGIG (reference sequence). The CDR3 has 15 residues. The CDR3 protein is CAWSLRGTGGRKLFF. Written as DNA, the CDR3 is TGTGCCTGGAGTCTACGGGGGACAGGGGGTCGAAAACTGTTTTTT.

This chain links TRBV3-1 with TRBJ2-6; D might be TRBD1 (6 bases). The CDR3 spans 17 residues. V lost 4 bases to trimming and J lost 2 bases, with 15 bases between them. From germline, CDR1 is LGHDT and CDR2 YNNKEL (reference sequence). For the CDR3, the DNA is TGTGCCAGCAGCCGCCGGGACACTGGTGCTGGGGCCAACGTCCTGACTTTC. The encoded protein is CASSRRDTGAGANVLTF.

The rearrangement uses TRBV7-2 and TRBJ1-5, with a tentative D call TRBD1 (6 bases). The V end was cut by 5 bases, the J end by 6 bases, with 20 bases between. Looked up from germline, CDR1 is SGHTA and CDR2 is FQGNSA. The CDR3 has 16 residues. The CDR3 sequence is CASSPTRGARGQPQHF. Written as DNA, the CDR3 is TGTGCCAGCAGCCCCACTAGGGGGGCGCGGGGTCAGCCCCAGCATTTT.

The rearrangement links TRBV28 to TRBJ1-5; 9 bases match TRBD1. Germline CDR1 and CDR2: MDHEN and SYDVKM. Losses at the gene ends were 5 bases for V and 4 bases for J; bases not matched to a gene: 6. The CDR3 runs to 15 residues. Written as DNA, the CDR3 is TGTGCCAGCAGTGTAGGGACAGGGAGGAATCAGCCCCAGCATTTT. Protein product: CASSVGTGRNQPQHF. Combining the CDR3 with reference TRBV28 and TRBJ1-5 gives the whole variable domain DVKVTQSSRYLVKRTGEKVFLECVQDMDHENMFWYRQDPGLGLRLIYFSYDVKMKEKGDIPEGYSVSREKKERFSLILESASTNQTSMYLCASSVGTGRNQPQHFGDGTRLSIL.

In its sample, this clonotype was seen a few times. The rearrangement joins TRBV10-3 to TRBJ1-5; D is unclear. The CDR3 consists of 15 residues. Per the germline V gene, CDR1 is ENHRY and CDR2 is SYGVKD. V was shortened by 2 bases and J by 4 bases, with 12 bases between the two germline ends. The CDR3: CAISELQSLNQPQHF. The CDR3, as DNA: TGTGCCATCAGTGAGCTACAGTCCCTAAATCAGCCCCAGCATTTT.

The chain has TRBV29-1 and TRBJ2-2; no firm D call. Germline assignment: CDR1 SQVTM and CDR2 ANQGSEA. The CDR3 runs to 14 residues. Trimming removed 2 bases at V and 2 bases at J, with 9 bases between. In nucleotides, the CDR3 is TGCAGCGTTGAAAACGATAGAAACACCGGGGAGCTGTTTTTT. It is translated as CSVENDRNTGELFF.

Comments on this clonotype: A read error may produce the germline difference seen at one junction end. The chain carries TRBV7-7 and TRBJ2-2; D assignment may be TRBD1 or TRBD2 (5 bases each). Germline-derived CDR1 and CDR2 are SSHAT and FNYEAQ (reference sequence). This CDR3 contains 13 residues. DNA for the CDR3: TGTGCTAGCAGACCCGGGGCTACCGGGGAGCTGTTTTTT. As protein: CASRPGATGELFF.

Many counts were recorded for this clonotype. The chain has TRBV2 and TRBJ2-5; 7 bases are shared with TRBD1. CDR1 and CDR2 from the germline V gene are SNHLY and FYNNEI. The CDR3 extends over 13 amino acids. J lost 5 bases, V lost 8 bases, and 8 bases had no gene match. CDR3 DNA: TGTGCCAGCGGACCCCCACAGGGGGAGACCCAGTACTTC. This translates into CASGPPQGETQYF.